This T cell receptor (beta chain) was sequenced in a study of cytomegalovirus exposure and HLA in healthy donors. The protocol was immunoSEQ multiplex PCR, while the TCRdb copy is restricted to in-frame clones and leaves out a portion. Seen here are some 200,000 clones, around 81% observed once, and the top ten hold under 3.5%. Trimming cost V 5 bases and J 3 bases; bases outside gene matches: 1. CDR1 is SNHLY and CDR2 is FYNNEI in the germline V gene. The length of the CDR3 is 14 residues. Notes on this clone: The antigen remains unidentified. A read error is possible here, since a much larger clone lies one base away.

Study findings and constraints: The study flagged roughly 160 TCR beta chains as cytomegalovirus-associated. Some public TCRs appeared in many individuals, while most sequences were rare.

The sequenced sample was PBMCs. The V and J genes are TRBV2 and TRBJ2-3; 11 nucleotides line up with TRBD2. The sequence derives from a woman aged 18-29 years in good health and CMV-seropositive. CDR3 nucleotide sequence: TGTGCCAGCAGTCTAGCGGGGGGTACAGATACGCAGTATTTT. Protein: CASSLAGGTDTQYF.